A selection of T cell receptor beta chains follows, all from one sample in a study of blood T cell repertoires in COVID-19. The protocol was immunoSEQ multiplex PCR, while the TCRdb copy is restricted to in-frame clones and leaves out a portion. Of over 130,000 clones in the sample, around 83% are singletons; the top ten hold 8% to 9%. The specimen sequenced was peripheral blood. These receptors came from a man aged 25-40 years with COVID-19, enrolled during active disease. The CDR3 runs from the conserved cysteine through the conserved F or W. The D gene is left open where the match is weak. Clone size is not always given. Where it is, it says once, few, many or a class for expanded clones.

J gene	clone size	V gene	D gene	CDR3 protein	CDR3 DNA
TRBJ2-3	once	TRBV10-3	TRBD2	CAISELGTKDTQYF	TGTGCCATCAGCGAGTTGGGGACTAAGGATACGCAGTATTTT
TRBJ2-5	few	TRBV6-7	TRBD2	CASTYPCGAGGLRVETQYF	TGTGCCAGCACCTACCCCTGTGGGGCGGGAGGGCTTCGGGTAGAGACCCAGTACTTC
TRBJ2-3	.	TRBV30	TRBD2	CAWSVKLAGADTQYF	TGTGCCTGGAGTGTCAAGTTAGCGGGAGCAGATACGCAGTATTTT
TRBJ2-7	.	TRBV10-3	.	CAISESGRSSYEQYF	TGTGCCATCAGTGAGTCGGGCCGCAGCTCCTACGAGCAGTACTTC
TRBJ1-1	.	TRBV9	.	CASSTQVYTEAFF	TGTGCCAGCAGCACCCAGGTTTACACTGAAGCTTTCTTT
TRBJ2-4	.	TRBV9	.	CASTREGVGSIQYF	TGTGCCAGCACCCGTGAGGGCGTCGGGAGCATTCAGTACTTC
TRBJ1-1	.	TRBV7-9	.	CASSDLKGMNTEAFF	TGTGCCAGCAGCGACCTGAAGGGGATGAACACTGAAGCTTTCTTT
TRBJ1-3	many	TRBV28	.	CASRGLAGNTIYF	TGTGCCAGCAGGGGGCTCGCTGGAAACACCATATATTTT
TRBJ2-5	.	TRBV19	.	CASTLSWGDRETQYF	TGTGCCAGTACTCTCTCGTGGGGCGACAGGGAGACCCAGTACTTC
TRBJ2-6	.	TRBV6-5	.	CASSRGDSGANVLTF	TGTGCCAGCAGCCGGGGAGACTCTGGGGCCAACGTCCTGACTTTC
TRBJ2-7	.	TRBV15	.	CATSRDPTALQYF	TGTGCCACCAGCAGAGATCCCACAGCTCTCCAGTACTTC
TRBJ2-7	.	TRBV27	.	CASSPFANYEQYF	TGTGCCAGCAGTCCCTTCGCGAACTACGAGCAGTACTTC
TRBJ2-7	.	TRBV28	TRBD1	CASSFTGTGPRYEQYF	TGTGCCAGCAGCTTTACGGGGACAGGGCCCCGTTACGAGCAGTACTTC
TRBJ2-1	.	TRBV28	.	CASSFGGGNEQFF	TGTGCCAGCAGTTTCGGAGGAGGCAATGAGCAGTTCTTC
TRBJ2-1	.	TRBV19	.	CASSISGPSDNEQFF	TGTGCCAGTAGTATAAGCGGGCCCAGCGACAATGAGCAGTTCTTC
TRBJ2-2	.	TRBV2	TRBD2	CASNSGRSTGELFF	TGTGCCAGCAACAGCGGGAGGTCGACCGGGGAGCTGTTTTTT
TRBJ2-3	.	TRBV5-1	TRBD1	CASSPQTGDTQYF	TGCGCCAGCAGCCCCCAGACAGGGGATACGCAGTATTTT
TRBJ2-1	.	TRBV30	.	CAWGRFVNEQFF	TGTGCCTGGGGGCGTTTCGTTAATGAGCAGTTCTTC
TRBJ1-2	.	TRBV7-8	.	CASSPRPSLGYGYTF	TGTGCCAGCAGCCCGAGACCGAGCCTAGGCTATGGCTACACCTTC
TRBJ1-1	.	TRBV11-1	.	CASSQEGFGNTEAFF	TGTGCCAGCAGCCAGGAGGGTTTTGGGAACACTGAAGCTTTCTTT
TRBJ2-7	.	TRBV27	TRBD1	CASSLGTGATYEQYF	TGTGCCAGCAGTTTAGGGACAGGGGCAACCTACGAGCAGTACTTC
TRBJ2-7	.	TRBV2	.	CAGRQETYEQYF	TGTGCCGGAAGACAGGAGACCTACGAGCAGTACTTC
TRBJ1-2	.	TRBV28	TRBD1	CASSLGTGGAYGYTF	TGTGCCAGCAGTTTAGGGACAGGGGGGGCCTATGGCTACACCTTC
TRBJ1-1	.	TRBV5-6	TRBD1	CASSATGVEAFF	TGTGCCAGCAGCGCGACAGGGGTTGAAGCTTTCTTT
TRBJ2-2	.	TRBV28	TRBD1	CASSRDRVTGELFF	TGTGCCAGCAGTCGGGACAGGGTAACCGGGGAGCTGTTTTTT
TRBJ2-5	.	TRBV27	.	CASSPYRVAQETQYF	TGTGCCAGCAGTCCCTACAGGGTGGCTCAAGAGACCCAGTACTTC
TRBJ1-1	.	TRBV5-4	.	CASSLPAALNTEAFF	TGTGCCAGCAGCCTACCCGCGGCGTTGAACACTGAAGCTTTCTTT
TRBJ2-5	.	TRBV2	.	CASSALARWGMGETQYF	TGTGCCAGCAGTGCATTAGCGAGGTGGGGAATGGGAGAGACCCAGTACTTC
TRBJ1-5	.	TRBV24-1	.	CATSEPHRVQPQHF	TGTGCCACCAGTGAGCCACACAGGGTCCAGCCCCAGCATTTT
TRBJ2-7	.	TRBV5-1	TRBD1	CASSSGQATSYEQYF	TGCGCCAGCAGCTCGGGACAGGCCACCTCCTACGAGCAGTACTTC
TRBJ1-5	.	TRBV30	.	CAWSVVQNQPQHF	TGTGCCTGGAGTGTGGTGCAGAATCAGCCCCAGCATTTT
TRBJ2-7	.	TRBV2	.	CASSSGHTYEQYF	TGTGCCAGCAGTTCGGGACACACCTACGAGCAGTACTTC
TRBJ1-2	.	TRBV12-3/TRBV12-4	.	CASTGTEGIGYTF	TGTGCCAGCACCGGGACGGAGGGAATAGGCTACACCTTC
TRBJ2-6	.	TRBV28	TRBD2	CASSLASGVAGANVLTF	TGTGCCAGCAGTTTAGCTAGCGGGGTAGCTGGGGCCAACGTCCTGACTTTC
TRBJ1-6	.	TRBV5-8	.	CASSFSPSYNSPLHF	TGTGCCAGCAGCTTCTCCCCCTCCTATAATTCACCCCTCCACTTT
TRBJ2-7	few	TRBV7-3	TRBD1	CASSLAGTGGYEQYF	TGTGCCAGCAGCCTAGCCGGGACAGGGGGCTACGAGCAGTACTTC
TRBJ1-5	.	TRBV9	.	CASSVGEDQPQHF	TGTGCCAGCAGCGTAGGAGAGGATCAGCCCCAGCATTTT
TRBJ1-5	once	TRBV19	TRBD1	CASSTLRTGGSNQPQHF	TGTGCCAGTAGTACGCTCCGGACAGGGGGGTCCAATCAGCCCCAGCATTTT
TRBJ1-5	.	TRBV19	TRBD1	CASSVTGGGNQPQHF	TGTGCCAGTAGTGTCACAGGGGGAGGCAATCAGCCCCAGCATTTT
TRBJ2-3	few	TRBV2	TRBD1	CASLRDRTYTDTQYF	TGTGCCAGCCTCCGGGACAGGACATACACAGATACGCAGTATTTT
TRBJ2-1	.	TRBV5-1	TRBD1	CASSRDSGGYNEQFF	TGCGCCAGCAGCAGGGACAGCGGTGGGTACAATGAGCAGTTCTTC
TRBJ1-1	.	TRBV12-3/TRBV12-4	TRBD1	CASSLGGNTEAFF	TGTGCCAGCAGCCTAGGGGGCAACACTGAAGCTTTCTTT
TRBJ2-5	.	TRBV7-2	.	CASSSLGGGETQYF	TGTGCCAGCAGCTCCCTTGGGGGCGGGGAGACCCAGTACTTC
TRBJ1-1	.	TRBV7-9	.	CASSANLREAFF	TGTGCCAGCAGCGCAAATCTCCGGGAGGCTTTCTTT
TRBJ1-1	.	TRBV29-1	.	CSVSLNTEAFF	TGCAGCGTGAGTCTTAACACTGAAGCTTTCTTT
TRBJ2-1	.	TRBV19	TRBD2	CASSSNSGSYIYNEQFF	TGTGCCAGTAGTTCAAATAGCGGGAGTTATATCTACAATGAGCAGTTCTTC
TRBJ1-3	.	TRBV10-3	.	CAISDSLDILSGNTIYF	TGTGCCATCAGTGACTCTCTTGACATCCTCTCTGGAAACACCATATATTTT
TRBJ1-1	.	TRBV5-6	.	CASSLARENTEAFF	TGTGCCAGCAGCTTGGCCAGGGAGAACACTGAAGCTTTCTTT
TRBJ1-5	.	TRBV5-8	.	CASSSGSVGNQPQHF	TGTGCCAGCAGTTCAGGGTCGGTAGGCAATCAGCCCCAGCATTTT
TRBJ2-2	.	TRBV30	.	CAWSVSGANTGELFF	TGTGCCTGGAGTGTATCAGGGGCGAACACCGGGGAGCTGTTTTTT
TRBJ1-4	.	TRBV5-1	.	CASSSTGGNEKLFF	TGCGCCAGCAGCTCGACGGGAGGGAATGAAAAACTGTTTTTT
TRBJ1-2	.	TRBV2	.	CASSELEAVTGYTF	TGTGCCAGCAGTGAATTGGAGGCAGTTACTGGCTACACCTTC